The 20 T cell receptor beta chains given below trace back to one sample, sequenced in a study of CD8 T cells in ankylosing spondylitis. Each CDR3 protein gets one entry after TCRdb re-called the 5' RACE reads with MiXCR. This table has about 220,000 distinct CDR3 sequences, roughly a tenth appearing once. What was sequenced was blood, either unsorted or a sorted T cell fraction (not recorded which). The receptors here all came from a male donor with ankylosing spondylitis or in good health (not recorded which).

In its sample, this clonotype was seen many times. V is TRBV11-2 and J is TRBJ2-1, with 9 bases matching TRBD2. The V segment lost 1 base and the J segment 5 bases; nucleotides outside the gene matches: 6. Per germline, CDR1 SGHAT and CDR2 FQNNGV. This CDR3 comprises 16 residues. The CDR3 sequence is CASSLVRGGGDNEQFF. DNA of the CDR3: TGTGCCAGCAGCTTAGTTCGCGGGGGGGGAGACAATGAGCAGTTCTTC.

This clonotype was seen ten or more times. This chain links TRBV6-6 with TRBJ1-2; D possibly corresponds to TRBD1 (5 bases). Looked up from germline, CDR1 is MNHNY and CDR2 is SVGAGI (reference sequence). V lost 5 bases and J 1 base, leaving 8 bases between the germline ends. The CDR3 sequence is 13 residues long. DNA of the CDR3: TGTGCCAGCAGTGTCCAGGGTAACTATGGCTACACCTTC. Its protein product is CASSVQGNYGYTF.

The chain is built from TRBV12-3 or TRBV12-4 and TRBJ1-3; no clear D. Between the trimmed V and J ends, which lost 6 bases and 1 base, there was a span of 13 bases. The CDR3 consists of 15 residues. CDR3 DNA: TGTGCCAGCAGCCCGACCCGGGTGTCTGGAAACACCATATATTTT. This codes for CASSPTRVSGNTIYF.

At least ten counts were recorded for this clonotype. V gene TRBV12-3 or TRBV12-4 combines with J gene TRBJ2-3; D gene ambiguous. V lost 4 bases and J 2 bases, leaving 4 bases between the germline ends. The CDR3 spans 12 residues. The CDR3 nucleotides are TGTGCCAGCAGTTCTGACACAGATACGCAGTATTTT. It specifies CASSSDTDTQYF.

This clonotype showed up many times. The chain uses TRBV9 and TRBJ2-1, with D possibly being TRBD1 (5 bases). V was trimmed by 0 bases and J by 5 bases, leaving 12 bases between them. Looked up from germline, CDR1 is SGDLS and CDR2 is YYNGEE. The CDR3 runs 15 residues. The DNA for the CDR3 is TGTGCCAGCAGCGTAGCCCCAGACAGAAACAATGAGCAGTTCTTC. Encoded protein: CASSVAPDRNNEQFF.

Ten or more counts support this clonotype. The rearrangement uses TRBV12-3 or TRBV12-4 and TRBJ2-5, with 8 nucleotides matching TRBD2. There are 14 residues in the CDR3. Losses at the gene ends were 4 bases for V and 6 bases for J; bases not matched to a gene: 7. Here the CDR3 reads CASSSGGGIQTQYF. The DNA of the CDR3 is TGTGCCAGCAGTTCCGGGGGGGGTATTCAGACCCAGTACTTC.

The table lists this clonotype with many counts. This chain joins TRBV29-1 and TRBJ1-4; D is undetermined. Germline V lookup: CDR1 SQVTM, CDR2 ANQGSEA. The CDR3 totals 14 residues. V dropped 5 bases and J dropped 8 bases, with 18 bases sitting between them. The CDR3: CSVSEVAGGEKLFF. For the CDR3, the DNA is TGCAGCGTTTCCGAGGTAGCAGGAGGGGAAAAACTGTTTTTT.

The chain combines TRBV5-6 with TRBJ2-2; the D gene is possibly TRBD2 (6 bases). This CDR3 contains 14 residues. V dropped 7 bases and J dropped 4 bases, with 14 bases sitting between them. The germline V gene encodes CDR1 SGHDT and CDR2 YYEEEE. In DNA form, the CDR3 reads TGTGCCAGCCAGAGGGTCGGGGGCACCGGGGAGCTGTTTTTT. As protein: CASQRVGGTGELFF.

The chain uses TRBV14 and TRBJ2-3; D unresolved. The germline V gene encodes CDR1 SGHDN and CDR2 FVKESK. The CDR3 totals 13 residues. The V end was cut by 2 bases, the J end by 1 base, with 4 bases between. The CDR3 DNA follows: TGTGCCAGCAGCCAATCCCGCACAGATACGCAGTATTTT. It specifies CASSQSRTDTQYF.

This clonotype was counted ten times or more. The chain is built from TRBV18 and TRBJ1-2; the D is unclear. Trimming removed 3 bases at V and 10 bases at J, with 12 bases between. Germline loops: CDR1 KGHSH, CDR2 LQKENI. The CDR3 spans 12 residues. CDR3 in amino acids: CASSPSGYDYTF. The CDR3 nucleotides read TGTGCCAGCTCACCGTCGGGGTACGACTACACCTTC.

This chain joins TRBV11-3 and TRBJ2-5; D might be TRBD1 or TRBD2, each matching 5 bases. V was clipped by 1 base and J by 7 bases, with 10 bases between them. Germline assignment: CDR1 SGHNT and CDR2 YENEEA. This CDR3 has 13 amino acids. CDR3 sequence (DNA): TGTGCCAGCAGCTTAGGAGGGGATGGGACCCAGTACTTC. This sequence encodes CASSLGGDGTQYF.

The CDR3 reads CATRNTGELFF. DNA of the CDR3: TGTGCCACCCGGAACACCGGGGAGCTGTTTTTT. This chain uses TRBV15 with TRBJ2-2; D not resolved. The length of the CDR3 is 11 residues. The germline CDR1 and CDR2 sequences are LNHNV and YYDKDF (reference sequence). Trimming took off 8 bases at V and 1 base at J, with 2 bases between the two ends.

The rearrangement joins TRBV4-2 to TRBJ2-1; possible D gene TRBD2, 5 bases. The CDR3 is 11 residues long. CDR1 is LGHNA, CDR2 YNFKEQ, per germline. Trimming removed 3 bases from V and 11 bases from J, with 8 bases in between. The CDR3 sequence: CASSQREKQFF. The CDR3 nucleotides read TGTGCCAGCAGCCAGAGGGAAAAGCAGTTCTTC.

This clonotype was seen at least ten times. The genes are TRBV9 and TRBJ2-7; D may match TRBD1 or TRBD2 (6 bases each). CDR1 and CDR2 from the germline V gene are SGDLS and YYNGEE. Trimming shortened V by 2 bases and J by 5 bases, and 14 bases separated the two germline ends. This CDR3 is built from 14 residues. The chain's CDR3 is CASSVGGGTHEQYF. In nucleotides, the CDR3 is TGTGCCAGCAGCGTGGGGGGCGGAACGCACGAGCAGTACTTC.

This clonotype was observed a few times. The V call is TRBV7-2, the J call TRBJ1-2, with no clear D. Germline lookup yields CDR1 SGHTA and CDR2 FQGNSA. V gave up 5 bases and J gave up 8 bases, with 24 bases separating them. This CDR3 has 16 residues. CDR3 protein: CASSIGYLASPGGYTF. CDR3 in DNA: TGTGCCAGCAGCATAGGCTATCTGGCCAGTCCGGGGGGCTACACCTTC.

This clonotype came up a few times. This sequence joins TRBV20-1 and TRBJ2-5; a possible D gene is TRBD2 (6 bases). CDR3 length: 16 residues. V was shortened by 1 base and J by 9 bases, with 24 bases between the two germline ends. Germline-derived CDR1 and CDR2 are DFQATT and SNEGSKA (reference sequence). The CDR3 is CSARGDLAGSNWAQYF. For the CDR3, the DNA is TGCAGTGCTAGAGGGGATTTGGCGGGGTCCAACTGGGCCCAGTACTTC.

This clonotype was detected ten times or more. The chain links TRBV12-3 or TRBV12-4 to TRBJ2-1; D is tentatively TRBD1 or TRBD2 (6 bases each). This CDR3 region has 15 residues. Deletions cut 3 bases from V and 4 bases from J, with 13 bases between. CDR3 protein: CASSFSGGGYNEQFF. CDR3 nucleotide sequence: TGTGCCAGCAGTTTCTCCGGGGGCGGTTACAATGAGCAGTTCTTC.

At least ten counts were recorded for this clonotype. This chain links TRBV5-1 with TRBJ1-1, with D possibly TRBD1 on 6 matching bases. CDR1 is SGHRS and CDR2 is YFSETQ in the germline V gene. The CDR3 totals 14 residues. Trimming took 5 bases from V and 1 from J, leaving 12 bases between them. The CDR3, as DNA: TGCGCCAGCAGTTCACAGGGCCCGAACACTGAAGCTTTCTTT. As protein: CASSSQGPNTEAFF.

V and J are TRBV5-1 and TRBJ2-5; D is unclear. Germline V CDR1 and CDR2: SGHRS, YFSETQ. V gave up 2 bases and J gave up 2 bases, with 4 bases separating them. There are 12 residues in the CDR3. DNA for the CDR3: TGCGCCAGCAGCTTCGAGCAAGAGACCCAGTACTTC. Protein: CASSFEQETQYF.

This clonotype appeared a few times. The gene calls are TRBV6-2 or TRBV6-3 and TRBJ2-2; D unclear. The germline gives CDR1 MNHEY, CDR2 SVGEGT. V lost 2 bases, J lost 3 bases, and 7 bases lay in between. The CDR3 runs to 14 residues. CDR3 nucleotides: TGTGCCAGCAGTTACAGCACTTACACCGGGGAGCTGTTTTTT. Amino acids: CASSYSTYTGELFF.